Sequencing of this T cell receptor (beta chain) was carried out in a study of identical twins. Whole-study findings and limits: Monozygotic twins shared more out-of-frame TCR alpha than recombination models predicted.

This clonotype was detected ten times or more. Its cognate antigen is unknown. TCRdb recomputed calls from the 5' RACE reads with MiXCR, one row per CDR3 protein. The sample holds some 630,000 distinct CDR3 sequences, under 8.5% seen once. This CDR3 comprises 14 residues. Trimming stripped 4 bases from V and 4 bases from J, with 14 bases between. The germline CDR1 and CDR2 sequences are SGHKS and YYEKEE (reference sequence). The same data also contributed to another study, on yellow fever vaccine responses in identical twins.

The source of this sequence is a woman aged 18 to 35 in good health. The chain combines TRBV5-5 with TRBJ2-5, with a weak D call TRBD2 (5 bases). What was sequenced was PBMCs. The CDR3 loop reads CASSHHAGPETQYF. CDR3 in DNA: TGTGCCAGCAGCCACCACGCGGGCCCAGAGACCCAGTACTTC.